This TCR beta chain was sequenced in a study of blood T cell repertoires in COVID-19. About the study: Nucleic acid was either cDNA or gDNA, and it came from T cells, B-cell-depleted T cells, or PBMCs.

CDR3 length equals 16 residues. Germline CDR1 reads KGHDR; CDR2 reads SFDVKD. The V end was cut by 3 bases, the J end by 0 bases, with 11 bases between. Study processing details: Estimation of nucleated cell counts was performed using reference gene primer amplification. The protocol was immunoSEQ multiplex PCR, while the TCRdb copy is restricted to in-frame clones and leaves out a portion. From that table come the V and J calls and clone size; the DNA was used to work out D and trimming. Among approximately 50,000 clones listed, over 75% were seen once. The V call is TRBV24-1, the J call TRBJ2-1; TRBD1 is a possible D gene (8 bases). The specimen was peripheral blood. The TCR was taken from a man older than 75 with COVID-19, enrolled during active disease. In nucleotides, the CDR3 is TGTGCCACCAGTGATAACAGGGGGGGCTCCTACAATGAGCAGTTCTTC. Translating it yields CATSDNRGGSYNEQFF.